Listed below are T cell receptor beta chains from one sample, sequenced in a study of T cell responses to AZD1222 COVID-19 vaccine. The assay was immunoSEQ multiplex PCR, and TCRdb's table has in-frame clones only and misses some. The sample consists of 150,000 to 200,000 clones, over 80% of them appearing once. The sequences come from peripheral blood, collected on day 0 of AZD1222 vaccination. These receptors were obtained from an adult in good health. Each CDR3 is given with its conserved first and last residue. The D gene is left open where the match is weak. The listing skips clone size in some rows; elsewhere it reads once, few, many or a size class.

>TRBJ1-2|few|-|TRBV4-2
CASSQAIRGENYGYTF
TGTGCCAGCAGCCAAGCAATCCGGGGGGAGAACTATGGCTACACCTTC
>TRBJ2-3|-|-|TRBV5-1
CASSSSGGTDTQYF
TGCGCCAGCAGCTCGTCTGGGGGCACAGATACGCAGTATTTT
>TRBJ2-3|-|-|TRBV11-2
CASSAQGSTDTQYF
TGTGCCAGCAGCGCACAGGGTAGCACAGATACGCAGTATTTT
>TRBJ1-4|few|TRBD1|TRBV27
CASSPQGATNEKLFF
TGTGCCAGCAGTCCCCAGGGGGCAACTAATGAAAAACTGTTTTTT
>TRBJ1-1|-|TRBD1|TRBV5-6
CASSLMTGGLTEAFF
TGTGCCAGCAGTTTGATGACAGGGGGGTTGACTGAAGCTTTCTTT
>TRBJ1-1|-|-|TRBV9
CASSVGTNTEAFF
TGTGCCAGCAGCGTTGGAACGAACACTGAAGCTTTCTTT
>TRBJ1-2|-|-|TRBV18
CASSPQTDNYGYTF
TGTGCCAGCTCACCGCAGACGGACAACTATGGCTACACCTTC
>TRBJ1-2|-|TRBD1|TRBV7-2
CASSPGGTGGIGGYTF
TGTGCCAGCAGCCCAGGAGGGACAGGGGGTATCGGTGGCTACACCTTC
>TRBJ2-7|once|TRBD2|TRBV6-5
CASSYSGNYEQYF
TGTGCCAGCAGTTACAGCGGGAACTACGAGCAGTACTTC
>TRBJ1-5|-|-|TRBV4-1
CASSQGIGQPQHF
TGCGCCAGCAGCCAAGGAATCGGTCAGCCCCAGCATTTT
>TRBJ1-5|-|-|TRBV28
CASSQETKVDINQPQHF
TGTGCCAGCAGCCAGGAGACCAAGGTCGATATCAATCAGCCCCAGCATTTT
>TRBJ1-3|-|TRBD1|TRBV5-1
CASSHGQESSGNTIYF
TGCGCCAGCAGCCATGGACAGGAGAGCTCTGGAAACACCATATATTTT
>TRBJ2-1|-|-|TRBV18
CASSPVSLNEQFF
TGTGCCAGCTCACCAGTCAGCCTGAATGAGCAGTTCTTC
>TRBJ1-4|-|-|TRBV13
CASSLTREKLFF
TGTGCCAGCAGCTTAACGAGGGAAAAACTGTTTTTT
>TRBJ2-3|-|TRBD2|TRBV11-2
CASSLDRGAGGTDTQYF
TGTGCCAGCAGCTTAGATCGGGGAGCGGGGGGGACAGATACGCAGTATTTT
>TRBJ1-4|once|TRBD1|TRBV7-3
CASSRDRAPTNEKLFF
TGTGCCAGCAGCAGGGACAGGGCCCCAACTAATGAAAAACTGTTTTTT
>TRBJ2-5|-|TRBD1|TRBV18
CASSPDRAGETQYF
TGTGCCAGCTCACCAGACAGGGCCGGGGAGACCCAGTACTTC
>TRBJ1-2|-|TRBD1|TRBV3-1/TRBV3-2
CASSPTGSTYGYTF
TGTGCCAGCAGCCCGACAGGGAGCACCTATGGCTACACCTTC
>TRBJ2-5|-|-|TRBV12-3/TRBV12-4
CASSWSVKETQYF
TGTGCCAGCAGTTGGTCGGTGAAAGAGACCCAGTACTTC
>TRBJ1-2|-|-|TRBV9
CASSDFGLGYTF
TGTGCCAGCAGCGATTTTGGCCTCGGCTACACCTTC
>TRBJ2-3|-|-|TRBV21-1
CASSKLRWGDGRSTDTQYF
TGTGCCAGCAGCAAACTCCGGTGGGGAGATGGGCGATCCACAGATACGCAGTATTTT
>TRBJ1-5|-|-|TRBV6-1
CASSEWGSGSNQPQHF
TGTGCCAGCAGTGAATGGGGTTCAGGGTCCAATCAGCCCCAGCATTTT
>TRBJ1-1|-|-|TRBV30
CAWRGRQGWKTEAFF
TGTGCCTGGAGAGGGCGGCAGGGTTGGAAAACTGAAGCTTTCTTT
>TRBJ1-6|-|-|TRBV7-3
CASSLFQGTSPLHF
TGTGCCAGCAGCTTATTCCAGGGGACTTCACCCCTCCACTTT
>TRBJ2-1|-|TRBD2|TRBV7-3
CASSLTSGGANEQFF
TGTGCCAGCAGCTTGACTAGCGGGGGGGCGAATGAGCAGTTCTTC
>TRBJ1-1|once|-|TRBV24-1
CATSGDESEAFF
TGTGCCACCAGTGGTGATGAGTCTGAAGCTTTCTTT
>TRBJ1-5|once|-|TRBV20-1
CSASRMTATYSNQPQHF
TGCAGTGCTAGTAGGATGACAGCTACCTATAGCAATCAGCCCCAGCATTTT
>TRBJ2-5|-|TRBD2|TRBV18
CASSPRETSGGQETQYF
TGTGCCAGCTCACCAAGGGAGACTAGCGGGGGGCAAGAGACCCAGTACTTC
>TRBJ2-7|-|-|TRBV9
CASSVRPATYEQYF
TGTGCCAGCAGCGTGAGGCCGGCGACCTACGAGCAGTACTTC
>TRBJ1-2|few|-|TRBV12-3/TRBV12-4
CASRARGSYGYTF
TGTGCCAGCAGGGCTCGGGGTTCCTATGGCTACACCTTC
>TRBJ2-1|-|-|TRBV10-3
CAISESASGYEQFF
TGTGCCATCAGTGAGTCGGCGTCGGGCTATGAGCAGTTCTTC
>TRBJ1-2|-|-|TRBV5-4
CASSLPQGTYSSGYTF
TGTGCCAGCAGCCTCCCCCAGGGGACCTACTCGAGTGGCTACACCTTC
>TRBJ1-3|-|-|TRBV7-2
CASSPLALSGNTIYF
TGTGCCAGCAGCCCGCTAGCGCTCTCTGGAAACACCATATATTTT
>TRBJ1-5|-|-|TRBV28
CASSFPDTEAQHF
TGTGCCAGCAGTTTCCCAGACACGGAGGCCCAGCATTTT
>TRBJ1-1|-|-|TRBV6-5
CASRATVNTEAFF
TGTGCCAGCAGGGCCACCGTGAACACTGAAGCTTTCTTT
>TRBJ2-5|-|-|TRBV9
CASSSFGVRVPETQYF
TGTGCCAGCAGCTCTTTTGGGGTTAGGGTACCAGAGACCCAGTACTTC
>TRBJ2-3|-|-|TRBV9
CASSPGAGFDTQYF
TGTGCCAGCAGCCCCGGTGCCGGTTTCGATACGCAGTATTTT
>TRBJ1-1|-|TRBD1|TRBV7-9
CASSLGAGGMGAFF
TGTGCCAGCAGCTTAGGGGCAGGGGGCATGGGGGCTTTCTTT
>TRBJ2-2|few|-|TRBV5-1
CASSLSGDTGELFF
TGCGCCAGCAGCTTGTCGGGGGACACCGGGGAGCTGTTTTTT
>TRBJ2-1|-|TRBD1|TRBV5-3
CARSCDRARTNNEQFF
TGTGCCAGAAGCTGCGACAGGGCTCGAACAAACAATGAGCAGTTCTTC
>TRBJ2-1|-|-|TRBV14
CASSPLGSGGFYNEQFF
TGTGCCAGCAGCCCCCTAGGAAGCGGTGGATTTTACAATGAGCAGTTCTTC
>TRBJ2-2|-|TRBD2|TRBV6-5
CASRPGLAGELFF
TGTGCCAGCAGACCCGGACTAGCCGGGGAGCTGTTTTTT
>TRBJ1-2|-|-|TRBV11-2
CASSSGSEGGYTF
TGTGCCAGCAGCTCGGGCTCTGAGGGAGGCTACACCTTC
>TRBJ2-3|-|TRBD2|TRBV10-1
CASILAGGDVDTQYF
TGCGCCAGCATTCTAGCGGGGGGTGACGTGGATACGCAGTATTTT
>TRBJ1-5|-|-|TRBV19
CASSIRTTANQPQHF
TGTGCCAGTAGTATACGGACAACAGCCAATCAGCCCCAGCATTTT
>TRBJ1-2|-|-|TRBV12-3/TRBV12-4
CASSFGGYGYTF
TGTGCCAGCAGTTTCGGAGGTTATGGCTACACCTTC
>TRBJ1-2|-|-|TRBV10-3
CAISESGRQGYGYTF
TGTGCCATCAGTGAGAGTGGCCGTCAAGGTTATGGCTACACCTTC
>TRBJ1-5|-|TRBD1|TRBV7-9
CASSPTGGNQPQHF
TGTGCCAGCAGCCCAACAGGGGGCAATCAGCCCCAGCATTTT
>TRBJ1-2|-|-|TRBV27
CASRPAGRYGYTF
TGTGCCAGCAGGCCTGCGGGACGCTATGGCTACACCTTC
>TRBJ2-5|-|TRBD2|TRBV30
CAWSKSGLDQETQYF
TGTGCCTGGAGCAAATCGGGACTAGACCAAGAGACCCAGTACTTC
>TRBJ2-1|-|TRBD2|TRBV7-9
CASSLLSGIAGGNEQFF
TGTGCCAGCAGCTTATTAAGTGGGATAGCGGGGGGCAATGAGCAGTTCTTC
>TRBJ2-5|-|-|TRBV7-2
CASSIDIPGGETQYF
TGTGCCAGCAGCATTGACATCCCCGGAGGAGAGACCCAGTACTTC
>TRBJ1-6|-|-|TRBV2
CARSGRGEADDSPLHF
TGTGCCAGGTCGGGGCGGGGCGAAGCAGATGATTCACCCCTCCACTTT
>TRBJ1-1|-|-|TRBV5-4
CASSLGQMNTEAFF
TGTGCCAGCAGCTTGGGACAGATGAACACTGAAGCTTTCTTT
>TRBJ2-3|-|-|TRBV3-1/TRBV3-2
CASSQVTGGGTDTQYF
TGTGCCAGCAGCCAAGTAACCGGGGGTGGCACAGATACGCAGTATTTT